The 18 T cell receptor beta chains below all came from one sample that was sequenced in a study of T cell changes during pregnancy in multiple sclerosis. TCRdb's copy holds only in-frame clones and misses some; the assay was immunoSEQ multiplex PCR. The sample holds under 130,000 clones, roughly nine tenths seen once. The sample consisted of peripheral blood, taken after pregnancy. Receptors originate from a female donor with multiple sclerosis, enrolled in a pregnancy study.

The chain carries TRBV9 and TRBJ2-7, with a tentative D call TRBD2 (6 bases). CDR3 length: 15 amino acids. In germline, CDR1 is SGDLS, CDR2 YYNGEE. Trimming removed 3 bases from V and 2 bases from J, with 15 bases in between. The CDR3 nucleotides read TGTGCCAGCAGCGCTAGGTGGGGGGAAGCCTACGAGCAGTACTTC. Its protein is CASSARWGEAYEQYF.

The V and J genes are TRBV30 and TRBJ2-1, with a possible D match to TRBD2 (5 bases). Germline V gene data show CDR1 as GTSNPN and CDR2 as SVGIG (reference sequence). V was clipped by 3 bases and J by 10 bases, with 16 bases between them. The CDR3 length is 13 residues. The CDR3 nucleotides are TGTGCCTGGAGCGCTGGACTGTTCGGAGAGCAGTTCTTC. Its protein is CAWSAGLFGEQFF.

The rearrangement uses TRBV19 and TRBJ1-5, with D unclear. This CDR3 is built from 16 residues. Trimming pared 3 bases from V and 2 bases from J, leaving 14 bases between. Per the germline V gene, CDR1 is LNHDA and CDR2 is SQIVND (reference sequence). CDR3 sequence: CASSMAGGLGNQPQHF. In nucleotides, the CDR3 is TGTGCCAGTAGTATGGCCGGAGGCTTGGGCAATCAGCCCCAGCATTTT.

The chain links TRBV9 to TRBJ1-1, with TRBD1 matching 8 bases. CDR1 and CDR2 from the germline V gene are SGDLS and YYNGEE. Losses at the gene ends were 0 bases for V and 1 base for J; bases not matched to a gene: 2. The CDR3 totals 15 residues. CDR3 in DNA: TGTGCCAGCAGCGTAGAGGGACAGGAGAACACTGAAGCTTTCTTT. It is translated as CASSVEGQENTEAFF. Complete variable domain (other parts from reference TRBV9 and TRBJ1-1): DSGVTQTPKHLITATGQRVTLRCSPRSGDLSVYWYQQSLDQGLQFLIQYYNGEERAKGNILERFSAQQFPDLHSELNLSSLELGDSALYFCASSVEGQENTEAFFGQGTRLTVV.

The chain is built from TRBV7-9 and TRBJ2-3, with 11 nucleotides matching TRBD1. V was pared by 3 bases and J by 10 bases, with 9 bases of the junction left unmatched. The CDR3 runs to 15 residues. Per the germline V gene, CDR1 is SEHNR and CDR2 is FQNEAQ (reference sequence). The CDR3 is CASSFPGTGGTSQYF. CDR3 DNA sequence: TGTGCCAGCAGCTTTCCCGGGACAGGGGGAACGTCGCAGTATTTT. The full variable domain, its missing parts supplied by reference TRBV7-9 and TRBJ2-3, is DTGVSQNPRHKITKRGQNVTFRCDPISEHNRLYWYRQTLGQGPEFLTYFQNEAQLEKSRLLSDRFSAERPKGSFSTLEIQRTEQGDSAMYLCASSFPGTGGTSQYFGPGTRLTVL.

The V call is TRBV7-6, the J call TRBJ2-5, with TRBD2 matching over 8 bases. The CDR3 spans 16 residues. CDR1 and CDR2 (germline): SGHVS, FNYEAQ. V was pared by 3 bases and J by 4 bases, with 10 bases of the junction left unmatched. CDR3 in DNA: TGTGCCAGCAGCTTCCGAGGAGCGGGAGCTTTAGAGACCCAGTACTTC. Translating gives CASSFRGAGALETQYF.

This chain links TRBV14 with TRBJ2-5; 12 bases fit TRBD1. This CDR3 contains 17 residues. Trimming removed 4 bases from V and 5 bases from J; junction bases left unmatched: 11. Per the germline V gene, CDR1 is SGHDN and CDR2 is FVKESK. CDR3 nucleotides: TGTGCCAGCAGCCCCGGGACAGGGGGCCCTTCGTGGGAGACCCAGTACTTC. As protein: CASSPGTGGPSWETQYF.

The CDR3 protein is CASSMASGTPYEQYF. The CDR3 nucleotides are TGTGCCAGTAGTATGGCCTCCGGGACACCCTACGAGCAGTACTTC. The chain has TRBV19 and TRBJ2-7, with D possibly matching TRBD1 (6 bases). V gave up 3 bases and J gave up 2 bases, with 14 bases separating them. The CDR3 spans 15 residues. The germline V gene encodes CDR1 LNHDA and CDR2 SQIVND (reference sequence).

This chain links TRBV18 with TRBJ1-5, with 8 bases that match TRBD1. The CDR3 runs 18 residues. V shed 2 bases and J 11 bases; nucleotides not matched to a gene: 20. Per germline, CDR1 KGHSH and CDR2 LQKENI. The CDR3, as DNA: TGTGCCAGCTCACCAGCGCCGACACAGGGGGGGCAGCAATCAGCCCAGCATTTT. This translates into CASSPAPTQGGQQSAQHF.

A single count supports this clone. The chain combines TRBV7-9 with TRBJ1-4; 10 bases align to TRBD1. CDR3 length: 17 amino acids. J lost 7 bases, V lost 3 bases, and 11 bases had no gene match. Germline CDR1 SEHNR, CDR2 FQNEAQ (reference sequence). CDR3 amino acids: CASSLEGTGVNVEKLFF. The CDR3 region has the DNA TGTGCCAGCAGCTTGGAGGGGACAGGGGTTAATGTTGAAAAACTGTTTTTT.

J is TRBJ1-5 and V is TRBV27; unclear D gene. Trimming left V 3 bases short and J 7 bases short, with 16 bases between. CDR1 MNHEY and CDR2 SMNVEV come from the germline V gene (reference sequence). This CDR3 spans 15 amino acids. CDR3 amino acids: CASSFGAKEGQPQHF. As DNA, the CDR3 is TGTGCCAGCAGTTTTGGTGCAAAGGAGGGACAGCCCCAGCATTTT.

The chain joins TRBV6-6 to TRBJ2-7, with D possibly TRBD2 on 8 matching bases. The ends were cut back, 4 bases at V and 1 base at J, with 17 bases in the middle. CDR1 is MNHNY, CDR2 SVGAGI, per germline (reference sequence). The CDR3 runs to 16 residues. Written as DNA, the CDR3 is TGTGCCAGCAGTTCCCCAGGGGGGACTAGGTCCTACGAGCAGTACTTC. This codes for CASSSPGGTRSYEQYF.

V is TRBV23-1 and J is TRBJ2-4; D perhaps matches TRBD2 (6 bases). TRBV23-1 is classed as an ORF, of uncertain function. Trimming pared 2 bases from V and 11 bases from J, leaving 22 bases between. CDR3 length equals 16 residues. This CDR3 reads CASSQRGRRGKRVQYF. In nucleotides, the CDR3 is TGCGCCAGCAGTCAACGTGGCAGGAGGGGAAAACGCGTTCAGTACTTC.

The chain couples TRBV27 to TRBJ1-1, with D uncertain. Trimming stripped 6 bases from V and 8 bases from J, with 16 bases between. The CDR3 extends over 13 amino acids. Per the germline V gene, CDR1 is MNHEY and CDR2 is SMNVEV (reference sequence). The CDR3 sequence: CASRHTAKREAFF. DNA of the CDR3: TGTGCCAGCAGACACACAGCTAAACGAGAAGCTTTCTTT.

V gene TRBV11-3 combines with J gene TRBJ2-1, with 7 bases identical to TRBD2. Per germline, CDR1 SGHNT and CDR2 YENEEA. J gave up 5 bases and V 1 base, and 11 bases lay outside the gene matches. CDR3 length: 17 residues. The CDR3 region is CASSLGVAGLNHNEQFF. In nucleotides, the CDR3 is TGTGCCAGCAGCTTAGGAGTAGCGGGCCTCAACCACAATGAGCAGTTCTTC.

This rearrangement joins TRBV9 to TRBJ2-2; D ambiguous. Looked up from germline, CDR1 is SGDLS and CDR2 is YYNGEE. The CDR3 contains 14 residues. The ends were cut back, 4 bases at V and 3 bases at J, with 10 bases in the middle. The CDR3 region is CASSLQTDTGELFF. The CDR3 coding sequence is TGTGCCAGCAGCTTACAGACGGACACCGGGGAGCTGTTTTTT.

This clone showed up just once. V gene TRBV10-1 combines with J gene TRBJ1-3, with D perhaps matching TRBD1 (6 bases). The germline V gene encodes CDR1 WNHNN and CDR2 SYGVQD (reference sequence). Trimming removed 0 bases from V and 5 bases from J, with 14 bases in between. This CDR3 has 16 amino acids. CDR3 in amino acids: CASSESATDRRNTIYF. The CDR3 nucleotides are TGCGCCAGCAGTGAGTCAGCTACGGACAGAAGAAACACCATATATTTT.

This chain uses TRBV6-1 with TRBJ1-5; D is undetermined. V was trimmed by 6 bases and J by 4 bases, leaving 13 bases between them. Germline-derived CDR1 and CDR2 are MNHNS and SASEGT. This CDR3 has 14 amino acids. CDR3 nucleotide sequence: TGTGCCAGCAGAAACGGCCTCGGGAATCAGCCCCAGCATTTT. This encodes CASRNGLGNQPQHF.